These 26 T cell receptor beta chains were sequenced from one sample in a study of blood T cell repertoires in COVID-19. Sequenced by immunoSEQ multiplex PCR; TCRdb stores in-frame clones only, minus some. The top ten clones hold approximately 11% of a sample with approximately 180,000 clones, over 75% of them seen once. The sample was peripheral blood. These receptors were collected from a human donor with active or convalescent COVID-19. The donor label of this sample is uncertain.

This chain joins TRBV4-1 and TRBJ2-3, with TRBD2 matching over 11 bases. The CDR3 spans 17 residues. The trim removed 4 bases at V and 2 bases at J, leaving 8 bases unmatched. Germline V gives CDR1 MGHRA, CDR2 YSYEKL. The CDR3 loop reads CASSPLELAGDTDTQYF. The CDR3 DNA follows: TGCGCCAGCAGCCCCCTCGAACTAGCGGGGGACACAGATACGCAGTATTTT.

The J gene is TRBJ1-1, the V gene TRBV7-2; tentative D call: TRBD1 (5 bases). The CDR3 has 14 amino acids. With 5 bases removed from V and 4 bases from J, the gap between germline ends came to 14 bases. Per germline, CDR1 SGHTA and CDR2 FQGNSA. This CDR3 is CASSPQWGSTEAFF. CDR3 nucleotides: TGTGCCAGCAGCCCCCAATGGGGCAGCACTGAAGCTTTCTTT.

CDR3 in amino acids: CASSEASGIPYGYTF. For the CDR3, the DNA is TGTGCCAGCAGTGAGGCTTCAGGGATTCCCTATGGCTACACCTTC. The gene calls are TRBV6-1 and TRBJ1-2; D is perhaps TRBD1 (5 bases). V was pared by 3 bases and J by 4 bases, with 15 bases between. CDR1 and CDR2 from the germline V gene are MNHNS and SASEGT. The CDR3 runs to 15 residues.

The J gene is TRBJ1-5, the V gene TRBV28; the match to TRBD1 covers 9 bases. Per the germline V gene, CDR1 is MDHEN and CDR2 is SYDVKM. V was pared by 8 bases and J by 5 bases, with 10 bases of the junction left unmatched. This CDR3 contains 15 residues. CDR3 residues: CASSRPGQGDQPQHF. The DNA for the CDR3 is TGTGCCAGCTCTAGACCGGGACAGGGCGATCAGCCCCAGCATTTT.

CDR3 region: CASSADSGRWTDTQYF. The CDR3 DNA follows: TGTGCCAGCAGCGCGGATAGCGGGAGATGGACAGATACGCAGTATTTT. This chain connects TRBV5-4 to TRBJ2-3, with 9 bases fitting TRBD2. From germline, CDR1 is SGHNT and CDR2 YYREEE (reference sequence). This CDR3 is 16 amino acids long. The V gene end was trimmed by 4 bases and the J gene end by 3 bases; junction bases not matched to a gene: 9.

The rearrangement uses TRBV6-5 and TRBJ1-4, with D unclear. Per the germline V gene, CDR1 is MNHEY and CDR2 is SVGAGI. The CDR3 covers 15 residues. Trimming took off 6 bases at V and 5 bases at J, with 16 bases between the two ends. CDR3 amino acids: CASRAGEVGNEKLFF. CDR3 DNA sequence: TGTGCCAGCAGAGCCGGCGAGGTCGGGAATGAAAAACTGTTTTTT.

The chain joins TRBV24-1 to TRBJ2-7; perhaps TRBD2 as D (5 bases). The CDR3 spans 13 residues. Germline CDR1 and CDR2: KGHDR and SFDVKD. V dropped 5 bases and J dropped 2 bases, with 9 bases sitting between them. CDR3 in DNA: TGTGCCACCAGTGCGGGAAATACCTACGAGCAGTACTTC. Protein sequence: CATSAGNTYEQYF.

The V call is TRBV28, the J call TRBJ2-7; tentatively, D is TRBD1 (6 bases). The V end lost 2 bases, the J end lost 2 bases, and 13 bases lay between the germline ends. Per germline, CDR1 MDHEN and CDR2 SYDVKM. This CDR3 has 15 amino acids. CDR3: CASSLTTGWAYEQYF. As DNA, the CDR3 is TGTGCCAGCAGTTTAACTACAGGGTGGGCCTACGAGCAGTACTTC.

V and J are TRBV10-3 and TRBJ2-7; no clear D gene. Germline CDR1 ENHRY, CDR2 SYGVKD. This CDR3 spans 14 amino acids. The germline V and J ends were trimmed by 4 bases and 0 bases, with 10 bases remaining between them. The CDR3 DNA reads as TGTGCCATCAGTGGTGGAGAGAGCTCCTACGAGCAGTACTTC. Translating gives CAISGGESSYEQYF.

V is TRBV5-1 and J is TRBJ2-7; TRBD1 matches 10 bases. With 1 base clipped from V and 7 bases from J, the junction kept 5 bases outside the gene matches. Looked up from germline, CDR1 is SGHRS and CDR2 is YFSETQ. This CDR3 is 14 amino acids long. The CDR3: CASSLSGQGKEQYF. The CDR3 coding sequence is TGCGCCAGCAGCTTGTCGGGACAGGGGAAGGAGCAGTACTTC.

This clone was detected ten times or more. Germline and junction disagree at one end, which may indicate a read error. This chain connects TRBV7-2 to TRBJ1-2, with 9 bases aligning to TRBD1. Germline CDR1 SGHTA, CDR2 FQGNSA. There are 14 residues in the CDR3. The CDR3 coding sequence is TGTGCCAGCAGCTCCGGGACAGGGAACTCTGGCTACACCTTC. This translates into CASSSGTGNSGYTF.

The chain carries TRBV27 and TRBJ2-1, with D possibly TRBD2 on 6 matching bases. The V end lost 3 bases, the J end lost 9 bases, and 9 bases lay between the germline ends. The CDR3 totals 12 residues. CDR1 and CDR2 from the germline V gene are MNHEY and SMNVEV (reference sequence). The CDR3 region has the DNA TGTGCCAGCAGTTTCCCCGGGAGTGAGCAGTTCTTC. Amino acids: CASSFPGSEQFF.

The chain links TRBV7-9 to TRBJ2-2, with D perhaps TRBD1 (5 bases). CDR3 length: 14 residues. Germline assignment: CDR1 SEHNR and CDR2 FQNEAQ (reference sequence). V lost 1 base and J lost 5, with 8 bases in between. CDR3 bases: TGTGCCAGCAGCTTAGGACAGCTAACCGGGGAGCTGTTTTTT. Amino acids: CASSLGQLTGELFF.

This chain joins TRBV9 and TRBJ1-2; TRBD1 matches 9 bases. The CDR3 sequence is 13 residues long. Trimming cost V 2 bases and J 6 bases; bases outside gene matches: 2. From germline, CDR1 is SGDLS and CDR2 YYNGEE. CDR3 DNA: TGTGCCAGCAGCGTCCGGGACAGGGATGGCTACACCTTC. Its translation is CASSVRDRDGYTF.

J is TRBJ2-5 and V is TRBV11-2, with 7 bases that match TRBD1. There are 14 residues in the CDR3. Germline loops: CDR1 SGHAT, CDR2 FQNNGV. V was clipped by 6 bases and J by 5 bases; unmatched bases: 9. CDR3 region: CASSFQQGFETQYF. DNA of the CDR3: TGTGCCAGCAGTTTTCAACAGGGGTTTGAGACCCAGTACTTC.

CDR3 coding DNA: TGTGCCAGCAGCCCCGACTTTAGGTTAAGTGCAGATACGCAGTATTTT. Translated, it gives CASSPDFRLSADTQYF. The rearrangement links TRBV9 to TRBJ2-3, with D unresolved. This CDR3 is 16 amino acids long. The V and J ends lost 4 bases and 4 bases respectively, with 19 bases between them. The V gene's germline CDR1 is SGDLS and CDR2 YYNGEE.

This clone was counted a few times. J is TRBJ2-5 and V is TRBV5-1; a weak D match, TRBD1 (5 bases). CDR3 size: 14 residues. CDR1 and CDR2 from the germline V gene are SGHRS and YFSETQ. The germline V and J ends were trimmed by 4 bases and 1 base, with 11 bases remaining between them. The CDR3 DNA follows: TGCGCCAGCAGCCTTGGACACGGCCAAGAGACCCAGTACTTC. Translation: CASSLGHGQETQYF.

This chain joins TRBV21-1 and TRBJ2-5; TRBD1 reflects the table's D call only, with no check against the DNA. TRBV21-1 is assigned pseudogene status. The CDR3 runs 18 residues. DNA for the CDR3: TGTGCCAGCAGCACCAGACAGGGGTTGACCCCTGGAAAAGAGACCCAGTACTTC. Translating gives CASSTRQGLTPGKETQYF.

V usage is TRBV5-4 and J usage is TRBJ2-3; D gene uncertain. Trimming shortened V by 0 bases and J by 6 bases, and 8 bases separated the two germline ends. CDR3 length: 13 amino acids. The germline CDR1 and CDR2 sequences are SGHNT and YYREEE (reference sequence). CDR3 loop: CASSLEVGDTQYF. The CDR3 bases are TGTGCCAGCAGCTTGGAGGTCGGGGATACGCAGTATTTT.

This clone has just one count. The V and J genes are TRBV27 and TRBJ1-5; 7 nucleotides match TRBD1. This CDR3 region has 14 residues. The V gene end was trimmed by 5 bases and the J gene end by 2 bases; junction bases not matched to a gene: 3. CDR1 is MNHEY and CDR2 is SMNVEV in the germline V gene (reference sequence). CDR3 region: CASSKDRGNQPQHF. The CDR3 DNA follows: TGTGCCAGCAGTAAAGACAGGGGCAATCAGCCCCAGCATTTT.

The CDR3 DNA sequence: TGTGCCAGCAGGTCCATCGGGCGCCGGGGGGAAAAACTGTTTTTT. As protein: CASRSIGRRGEKLFF. The V call is TRBV28, the J call TRBJ1-4, with D tentatively TRBD1 (5 bases). The CDR3 spans 15 residues. Germline loops: CDR1 MDHEN, CDR2 SYDVKM. Trimming left V 6 bases short and J 8 bases short, with 19 bases between. Looking up the rest from reference TRBV28 and TRBJ1-4 gives the full variable domain: DVKVTQSSRYLVKRTGEKVFLECVQDMDHENMFWYRQDPGLGLRLIYFSYDVKMKEKGDIPEGYSVSREKKERFSLILESASTNQTSMYLCASRSIGRRGEKLFFGSGTQLSVL.

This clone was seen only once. This CDR3 reads CASSIRSGSGTDTQYF. CDR3 DNA sequence: TGTGCCAGCAGCATTCGTAGCGGGAGCGGCACAGATACGCAGTATTTT. The chain is built from TRBV5-5 and TRBJ2-3; TRBD2 matches 9 bases. The CDR3 covers 16 residues. With V trimmed by 4 bases and J by 1 base, 7 bases remained unmatched. Per germline, CDR1 SGHKS and CDR2 YYEKEE (reference sequence).

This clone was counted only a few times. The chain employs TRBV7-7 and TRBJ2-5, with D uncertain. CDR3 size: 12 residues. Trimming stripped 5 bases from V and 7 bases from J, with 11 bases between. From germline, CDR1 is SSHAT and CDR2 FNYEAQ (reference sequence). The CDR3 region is CASSPRGGTQYF. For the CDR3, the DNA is TGTGCCAGCAGCCCACGAGGTGGGACCCAGTACTTC.

CDR3 loop: CASSISGGMSYEQYF. In nucleotides, the CDR3 is TGTGCCAGTAGTATATCGGGGGGCATGTCCTACGAGCAGTACTTC. V and J are TRBV19 and TRBJ2-7, with TRBD2 as a possible D gene (7 bases). Trimming took 2 bases from V and 1 from J, leaving 12 bases between them. The CDR3 has 15 residues. Germline V gene sequence: CDR1 LNHDA, CDR2 SQIVND (reference sequence).

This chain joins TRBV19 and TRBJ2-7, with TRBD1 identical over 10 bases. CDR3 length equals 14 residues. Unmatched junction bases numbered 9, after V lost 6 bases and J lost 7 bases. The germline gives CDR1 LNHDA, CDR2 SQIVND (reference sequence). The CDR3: CASSWGDRGYEQYF. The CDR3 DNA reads TGTGCCAGTAGCTGGGGGGACAGGGGTTATGAGCAGTACTTC.

The DNA of the CDR3 is TGTGCCAGCAGCGTTGACAGTGCAACTAATGAAAAACTGTTTTTT. Its translation: CASSVDSATNEKLFF. The chain recombines TRBV7-9 with TRBJ1-4, with D possibly matching TRBD1 (5 bases). V lost 5 bases, J lost 0 bases, and 10 bases lay in between. Germline lookup yields CDR1 SEHNR and CDR2 FQNEAQ (reference sequence). The CDR3 is 15 residues long.